This T cell receptor beta chain was documented in a study of PD-1 blockade in classical Hodgkin lymphoma. Looking at the study overall: The study gave patients nivolumab 3 mg/kg intravenously every 2 weeks.

This clone has a single count. Its antigen remains unknown. Its ends do not fully match the called genes, so a read error is possible. CDR1 and CDR2 (germline): LNHDA, SQIVND (reference sequence). The CDR3 covers 14 residues. Clones were sequenced by immunoSEQ multiplex PCR, and TCRdb holds only the in-frame ones, with some missing. Here the sample spans fewer than 55,000 clones, 88% being singletons. The study, taken as a whole, reports: Complete responders had baseline diversity similar to newly diagnosed patients.

Every patient had relapsed following autologous stem cell transplantation, and cohorts differed in brentuximab vedotin exposure. Complete response, partial response or progressive disease were the best responses. This specimen was peripheral blood mononuclear cells (PBMCs), taken at baseline. The chain has TRBV19 and TRBJ1-4; TRBD1 might be the D (6 bases). The source of this sequence is a human donor with classical Hodgkin lymphoma. CDR3 nucleotides: TGTGCCAGTTACTCCGGGACAAATAATGGAAAACTGTTTTTT. This encodes CASYSGTNNGKLFF.